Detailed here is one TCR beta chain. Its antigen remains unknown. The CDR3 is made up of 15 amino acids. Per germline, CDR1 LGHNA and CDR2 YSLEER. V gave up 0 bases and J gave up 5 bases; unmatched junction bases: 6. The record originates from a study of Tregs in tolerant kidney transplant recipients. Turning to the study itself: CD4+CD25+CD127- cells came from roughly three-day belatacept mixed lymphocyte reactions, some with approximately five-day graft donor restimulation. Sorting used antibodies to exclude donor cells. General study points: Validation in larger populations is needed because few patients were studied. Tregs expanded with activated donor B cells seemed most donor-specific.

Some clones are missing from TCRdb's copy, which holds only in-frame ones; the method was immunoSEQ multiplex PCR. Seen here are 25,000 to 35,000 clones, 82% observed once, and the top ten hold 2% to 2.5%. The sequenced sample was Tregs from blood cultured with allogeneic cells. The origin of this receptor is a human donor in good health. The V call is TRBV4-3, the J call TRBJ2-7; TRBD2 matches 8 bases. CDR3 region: CASSQDYTGGDEQYF. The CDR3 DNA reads TGCGCCAGCAGCCAAGACTACACCGGGGGGGACGAGCAGTACTTC.